These T cell receptor beta chains were read from a single sample in a study of Ad26.COV2.S vaccination and SARS-CoV-2 variants. Assay: immunoSEQ multiplex PCR; the TCRdb copy retains only in-frame clones and omits some. The sample lists hundreds of thousands of clones; 86% were seen once. The input for sequencing was peripheral blood, taken in a trial of Ad26.COV2.S vaccine versus placebo. All receptors derive from a person aged 18-60 years who received the Ad26.COV2.S COVID-19 vaccine or a placebo. Each CDR3 is given with its conserved first and last residue. A D gene is named only where the DNA matches it firmly. Expanded clones get a size class; other rows say once, few or many, or leave the size out.

j_call | v_call | d_call | cdr3_length | clone_size | cdr3_nt | cdr3_aa
TRBJ2-1 | TRBV29-1 | TRBD2 | 13 | NA | TGCAGCGTTGATACGGGAGGGCCGTCTGGGCAGTTCTTC | CSVDTGGPSGQFF
TRBJ1-6 | TRBV4-3 | TRBD1 | 13 | NA | TGCGCCAGCAGCCGGACAGGGGTTTCACCCCTCCACTTT | CASSRTGVSPLHF
TRBJ2-7 | TRBV7-3 | NA | 13 | NA | TGTGCCAGCAGCTTAGCCAGCTCCTACGAGCAGTACTTC | CASSLASSYEQYF
TRBJ1-2 | TRBV6-4 | NA | 15 | NA | TGTGCCAGCAGTGACTCGGCAGTACCTAACTATGGCTACACCTTC | CASSDSAVPNYGYTF
TRBJ1-1 | TRBV7-2 | TRBD1 | 15 | NA | TGTGCCAGCAGCACAGGGGGCCTCCGGAACACTGAAGCTTTCTTT | CASSTGGLRNTEAFF
TRBJ2-1 | TRBV11-3 | TRBD2 | 14 | NA | TGTGCCAGCAGCCCCCGGGGGGGTAGCGGGAGGCAGTTCTTC | CASSPRGGSGRQFF
TRBJ2-1 | TRBV10-3 | TRBD2 | 14 | NA | TGTGCCATCAGGTTAGCGGGAGCCGATAATGAGCAGTTCTTC | CAIRLAGADNEQFF
TRBJ1-3 | TRBV4-3 | TRBD1 | 15 | NA | TGCGCCAGCAGCCAAGGGGGGACAGGTCGAGACACCATATATTTT | CASSQGGTGRDTIYF
TRBJ1-2 | TRBV15 | NA | 15 | NA | TGTGCCACCAGCAGCCACCGACAGTCACCAAGCGGCTACACCTTC | CATSSHRQSPSGYTF
TRBJ2-2 | TRBV7-8 | TRBD2 | 19 | NA | TGTGCCAGCAGCCGAGGGGGGGCTAGCGGGAGTTTGGATACCGGGGAGCTGTTTTTT | CASSRGGASGSLDTGELFF
TRBJ2-7 | TRBV3-1/TRBV3-2 | NA | 11 | NA | TGTGCCAGCAGGCCCCACTACGAGCAGTACTTC | CASRPHYEQYF
TRBJ1-6 | TRBV27 | TRBD1 | 14 | NA | TGTGCCAGCAGTTTAGACAGGGTTCACTCACCCCTCCACTTT | CASSLDRVHSPLHF
TRBJ2-7 | TRBV12-3/TRBV12-4 | NA | 12 | NA | TGTGCCAGCGCCCGGGCTCCCTACGAGCAGTACTTC | CASARAPYEQYF
TRBJ1-1 | TRBV18 | TRBD1 | 17 | NA | TGTGCCAGCTCACCACCTGCAAGACAGGGGATGAACACTGAAGCTTTCTTT | CASSPPARQGMNTEAFF
TRBJ2-7 | TRBV28 | NA | 11 | NA | TGTGCCACCGGACGTAGCATTGAGCAGTACTTC | CATGRSIEQYF
TRBJ2-1 | TRBV4-1 | TRBD2 | 19 | NA | TGCGCCAGCAGCCAAGAAGATTGGGCGGGAGGGGAGTTGTTGGGTGAGCAGTTCTTC | CASSQEDWAGGELLGEQFF
TRBJ2-2 | TRBV24-1 | NA | 13 | NA | TGTGCCACCAGTGATGTCCTGACCGGGGAGCTGTTTTTT | CATSDVLTGELFF
TRBJ2-1 | TRBV28 | NA | 16 | NA | TGTGCCAGCAGCCGCCCCGGCCATGTAGGGCACAATGAGCAGTTCTTC | CASSRPGHVGHNEQFF
TRBJ2-2 | TRBV15 | NA | 17 | NA | TGTGCCACCAGCAGAGAGGCCCGGGGATGGTACACCGGCGAGCTGTTTTTT | CATSREARGWYTGELFF
TRBJ1-2 | TRBV4-3 | NA | 15 | NA | TGCGCCAGCAGCCCCATGCCGACAGGCGGCTATGGCTACACCTTC | CASSPMPTGGYGYTF
TRBJ2-1 | TRBV24-1 | TRBD2 | 19 | NA | TGTGCCACCAGTGATCCTTCGGCCCCGGGACTAAACTCCTACAATGAGCAGTTCTTC | CATSDPSAPGLNSYNEQFF
TRBJ2-3 | TRBV15 | NA | 14 | NA | TGTGCCACCAGCAGAGGGGGCCTCACGGATACGCAGTATTTT | CATSRGGLTDTQYF
TRBJ2-1 | TRBV7-8 | NA | 17 | NA | TGTGCCAGCAGCTTACGGCCATCCCTACATTTGGGCAATGAGCAGTTCTTC | CASSLRPSLHLGNEQFF
TRBJ2-7 | TRBV4-1 | NA | 14 | NA | TGCGCCAGCAGCCCTCAGGGGATCTCCTACGAGCAGTACTTC | CASSPQGISYEQYF
TRBJ2-5 | TRBV19 | NA | 14 | NA | TGTGCCAGTAGTATAGAGGGAAATCAAGAGACCCAGTACTTC | CASSIEGNQETQYF
TRBJ2-3 | TRBV6-2/TRBV6-3 | TRBD1 | 15 | NA | TGTGCCAGCAGTTTCGGACAGGTGGGGACAGATACGCAGTATTTT | CASSFGQVGTDTQYF
TRBJ2-6 | TRBV19 | TRBD2 | 19 | few | TGTGCCAGTAGCCACAGACTAGCGGGAGGGTTCACTGGGGCCAACGTCCTGACTTTC | CASSHRLAGGFTGANVLTF
TRBJ1-6 | TRBV9 | NA | 17 | NA | TGTGCCAGCAGCGTAGAAGAGTGGAGGGGCAATAATTCACCCCTCCACTTT | CASSVEEWRGNNSPLHF
TRBJ1-1 | TRBV29-1 | NA | 14 | few | TGCAGCGTTGAATCTGGGCAGGTTAACACTGAAGCTTTCTTT | CSVESGQVNTEAFF
TRBJ1-2 | TRBV28 | NA | 12 | NA | TGTGCCAGCGGGGTGGGGGGCTATGGCTACACCTTC | CASGVGGYGYTF
TRBJ1-4 | TRBV27 | TRBD1 | 14 | NA | TGTGCCAGCCAGGACAGGGGAAGGCCTGAAAAACTGTTTTTT | CASQDRGRPEKLFF
TRBJ2-5 | TRBV7-2 | TRBD2 | 15 | NA | TGTGCCAGCAGCTCCCGGACTAGCGGGAAGGAGACCCAGTACTTC | CASSSRTSGKETQYF
TRBJ2-1 | TRBV19 | TRBD2 | 16 | NA | TGTGCCAGTAGTATATCCGGACTAGCGGGAGGCTATGAGCAGTTCTTC | CASSISGLAGGYEQFF
TRBJ2-3 | TRBV4-2 | NA | 15 | NA | TGTGCCAGCAGCCAAGAAGGCGTGGGCACAGATACGCAGTATTTT | CASSQEGVGTDTQYF
TRBJ1-1 | TRBV29-1 | NA | 13 | NA | TGCAGCGTTAACAGGGCTATGAACACTGAAGCTTTCTTT | CSVNRAMNTEAFF
TRBJ2-7 | TRBV7-8 | TRBD2 | 16 | few | TGTGCCAGCAGCTGGACGGCGGGGGGGGAGGCCTACGAGCAGTACTTC | CASSWTAGGEAYEQYF
TRBJ1-2 | TRBV18 | TRBD1 | 13 | NA | TGTGCCAGCTCACCACAGGGGGCCTATGGCTACACCTTC | CASSPQGAYGYTF
TRBJ2-1 | TRBV7-2 | NA | 16 | NA | TGTGCCAGCAGCTCCCGTTTGGGCCCCTCCTACAATGAGCAGTTCTTC | CASSSRLGPSYNEQFF
TRBJ1-4 | TRBV20-1 | TRBD1 | 14 | NA | TGCAGTGCTAGTTCCGGGACAGGGGTTGAAAAACTGTTTTTT | CSASSGTGVEKLFF
TRBJ2-7 | TRBV14 | NA | 15 | NA | TGTGCCAGCAGCCTCGAGGGGACGGGGTCCTACGAGCAGTACTTC | CASSLEGTGSYEQYF
TRBJ1-5 | TRBV7-6 | TRBD1 | 16 | NA | TGTGCCAGCAGCCCAGGGGACAGCCATAGCAATCAGCCCCAGCATTTT | CASSPGDSHSNQPQHF